The TCR beta chain described here comes from a study of shared clonotypes between healthy human individuals. V shed 5 bases and J shed 4 bases, with 17 bases lying between them. Germline V gene sequence: CDR1 SGHTA, CDR2 FQGTGA. CDR3 length: 15 residues. Profiled with immunoSEQ multiplex PCR; TCRdb holds only in-frame clones, not every one. The sample contains 2 million to 2.5 million clones, approximately 93% of which appear only once. Sequencing was done on a sample of naive CD4+ T cells from PBMCs. Subset described: CD45RA+ positively selected. This receptor was identified in a man aged 18 to 29 in good health. Some clones in this sample may be carry-over from other donors' samples. This chain joins TRBV7-3 and TRBJ1-1; TRBD1 is a possible D gene (6 bases). This CDR3 is CASSPYGGAVTEAFF. CDR3 nucleotide sequence: TGTGCCAGCAGCCCCTATGGGGGGGCGGTCACTGAAGCTTTCTTT.